Presented here are 18 T cell receptor beta chains from one specimen sequenced in a study of blood T cells in healthy people across ages. Then a second PCR, running roughly 7 to 11 cycles, was carried out with a sample-barcoded 5' primer and a J-beta primer mix. Using its own MiXCR run on the 5' RACE reads, TCRdb lists one record per CDR3 protein. Among hundreds of thousands of distinct CDR3 sequences listed, 56% were seen once. The sample comprised blood. These TCRs come from a man in his forties or fifties in good health.

V usage is TRBV11-2 and J usage is TRBJ2-1, with D perhaps matching TRBD1 (6 bases). Deletions cut 2 bases from V and 8 bases from J, with 16 bases between. The CDR3 has 15 amino acids. From germline, CDR1 is SGHAT and CDR2 FQNNGV. The CDR3: CASSLQGFWGHEQFF. CDR3 in DNA: TGTGCCAGCAGCTTACAGGGGTTCTGGGGGCATGAGCAGTTCTTC. Looking up the rest from reference TRBV11-2 and TRBJ2-1 gives the full variable domain: EAGVAQSPRYKIIEKRQSVAFWCNPISGHATLYWYQQILGQGPKLLIQFQNNGVVDDSQLPKDRFSAERLKGVDSTLKIQPAKLEDSAVYLCASSLQGFWGHEQFFGPGTRLTVL.

This sequence joins TRBV6-2 or TRBV6-3 and TRBJ2-1; the D gene is possibly TRBD2 (6 bases). Trimming removed 5 bases at V and 10 bases at J, with 21 bases between. Germline assignment: CDR1 MNHEY and CDR2 SVGEGT. CDR3 length: 15 residues. CDR3 DNA sequence: TGTGCCAGCAGTACTCACCGGGAGCGCACGAGGGAGCAGTTCTTC. Protein sequence: CASSTHRERTREQFF.

This chain uses TRBV20-1 with TRBJ2-2, with D possibly matching TRBD2 (5 bases). Germline CDR1 DFQATT, CDR2 SNEGSKA (reference sequence). Trimming took 6 bases from V and 6 from J, leaving 14 bases between them. The CDR3 totals 13 residues. CDR3 bases: TGCAGTGCCGCGGGTATAGTGGCCGGGGAGCTGTTTTTT. Translation: CSAAGIVAGELFF.

The chain recombines TRBV28 with TRBJ2-3; 11 bases line up with TRBD2. With V trimmed by 6 bases and J by 5 bases, 4 bases remained unmatched. The length of the CDR3 is 14 residues. Germline CDR1 and CDR2: MDHEN and SYDVKM. CDR3 loop: CASSMTSGIDTQYF. In nucleotides, the CDR3 is TGTGCCAGCAGCATGACTAGCGGGATAGATACGCAGTATTTT.

This chain connects TRBV4-2 to TRBJ1-4; D gene unclear. Trimming shortened V by 0 bases and J by 4 bases, and 6 bases separated the two germline ends. Germline V gene sequence: CDR1 LGHNA, CDR2 YNFKEQ. This CDR3 has 14 residues. The CDR3 DNA sequence: TGTGCCAGCAGCCAAGATACCCTTAATGAAAAACTGTTTTTT. Its protein is CASSQDTLNEKLFF.

The chain is built from TRBV5-1 and TRBJ1-1; D ambiguous. Trimming took off 0 bases at V and 0 bases at J, with 18 bases between the two ends. This CDR3 region has 18 residues. CDR1 SGHRS and CDR2 YFSETQ come from the germline V gene. The CDR3, as DNA: TGCGCCAGCAGCTTGGCCCCCACAGCATATGCAATGAACACTGAAGCTTTCTTT. Encoded protein: CASSLAPTAYAMNTEAFF.

V and J are TRBV27 and TRBJ2-2; unclear D gene. The CDR3 length is 11 residues. Trimming left V 2 bases short and J 7 bases short, with 2 bases between. CDR1 and CDR2 (germline): MNHEY, SMNVEV (reference sequence). The CDR3 is CASSLNGELFF. The CDR3 nucleotides are TGTGCCAGCAGTTTAAACGGGGAGCTGTTTTTT.

The rearrangement joins TRBV6-2 or TRBV6-3 to TRBJ2-5, with D perhaps given as TRBD1 or TRBD2 (6 bases each). The CDR3 extends over 13 amino acids. V lost 11 bases to trimming and J lost 5 bases, with 18 bases between them. CDR1 MNHEY and CDR2 SVGEGT come from the germline V gene. The CDR3 bases are TGTGCCGGCAAACGGGGGCGCGAGGAGACCCAGTACTTC. This gives the protein CAGKRGREETQYF.

The chain joins TRBV3-1 to TRBJ2-1, with D possibly being TRBD1 or TRBD2 (5 bases each). CDR1 and CDR2 (germline): LGHDT, YNNKEL (reference sequence). This CDR3 region has 14 residues. Trimming removed 4 bases from V and 5 bases from J, with 12 bases in between. The CDR3 region has the DNA TGTGCCAGCAGCCCTGGGACCCTGAACAATGAGCAGTTCTTC. It translates to CASSPGTLNNEQFF.

This clonotype was counted between two and nine times. The chain is built from TRBV11-2 and TRBJ2-5; D is ambiguous. Trimming took 5 bases from V and 2 from J, leaving 15 bases between them. CDR3 length: 15 amino acids. Germline lookup yields CDR1 SGHAT and CDR2 FQNNGV. The CDR3 DNA reads as TGTGCCAGCAGCCCTGAACGGGCCAGACAAGAGACCCAGTACTTC. It codes for CASSPERARQETQYF.

The CDR3 reads CASSKGPYYEQYF. The CDR3 region has the DNA TGTGCCAGCAGCAAGGGGCCTTACTACGAGCAGTACTTC. The J gene is TRBJ2-7, the V gene TRBV7-2; possible D gene TRBD1, 5 bases. The V gene lost 5 bases and the J gene lost 3 bases, with 11 bases spanning the gap. The CDR3 covers 13 residues. Germline V gene lookup returns CDR1 SGHTA and CDR2 FQGNSA. The full variable domain, its missing parts supplied by reference TRBV7-2 and TRBJ2-7, is GAGVSQSPSNKVTEKGKDVELRCDPISGHTALYWYRQSLGQGLEFLIYFQGNSAPDKSGLPSDRFSAERTGGSVSTLTIQRTQQEDSAVYLCASSKGPYYEQYFGPGTRLTVT.

The CDR3 protein is CASSSSLVSYEQYF. The DNA for the CDR3 is TGCGCCAGCAGCTCTAGCCTGGTGTCCTACGAGCAGTACTTC. The chain employs TRBV5-1 and TRBJ2-7; D may be TRBD2 (5 bases). The V end was cut by 3 bases, the J end by 1 base, with 11 bases between. Germline V gives CDR1 SGHRS, CDR2 YFSETQ. CDR3 size: 14 residues.

The chain employs TRBV7-2 and TRBJ1-2; D gene unclear. Trimming pared 2 bases from V and 5 bases from J, leaving 15 bases between. The CDR3 totals 15 residues. Germline loops: CDR1 SGHTA, CDR2 FQGNSA. This chain's CDR3 is CASSLSQILKYGYTF. The CDR3 DNA is TGTGCCAGCAGCTTATCGCAGATACTGAAGTATGGCTACACCTTC.

The rearrangement joins TRBV20-1 to TRBJ1-2; D remains ambiguous. The germline V gene has CDR1 DFQATT and CDR2 SNEGSKA (reference sequence). The CDR3 runs to 14 residues. Trimming shortened V by 3 bases and J by 2 bases, and 13 bases separated the two germline ends. The CDR3 DNA reads as TGCAGTGCTAGGAGCCTTCCCGGCAACTATGGCTACACCTTC. This gives the protein CSARSLPGNYGYTF.

The chain carries TRBV7-9 and TRBJ1-5, with D tentatively TRBD1 (5 bases). The CDR3 loop spans 19 amino acids. The ends were cut back, 5 bases at V and 5 bases at J, with 28 bases in the middle. Germline V gene data show CDR1 as SEHNR and CDR2 as FQNEAQ (reference sequence). The DNA for the CDR3 is TGTGCCAGCAGCCAAGTATCGGGGGTCTCAGGGAAGGGCCATCAGCCCCAGCATTTT. Translation: CASSQVSGVSGKGHQPQHF.

This clonotype was picked up a small number of times. The CDR3 DNA reads TGCAGTGCTGGGCGGGGTTCGGGGCAGCCCCAGCATTTT. Protein product: CSAGRGSGQPQHF. The rearrangement joins TRBV20-1 to TRBJ1-5; the D is unclear. V was shortened by 5 bases and J by 7 bases, with 15 bases between the two germline ends. The CDR3 length is 13 residues. The germline CDR1 and CDR2 sequences are DFQATT and SNEGSKA (reference sequence).

The chain recombines TRBV4-2 with TRBJ2-3; the match to TRBD2 covers 12 bases. Trimming took 0 bases from V and 5 from J; bases not matched to a gene: 9. There are 18 residues in the CDR3. Germline V gene data show CDR1 as LGHNA and CDR2 as YNFKEQ. The CDR3 DNA reads TGTGCCAGCAGCCAAGAGGGGAGACTAGCGGGAGTTGGAGATACGCAGTATTTT. It is translated as CASSQEGRLAGVGDTQYF.

This chain links TRBV28 with TRBJ1-2; D is undetermined. V was trimmed by 2 bases and J by 4 bases, leaving 8 bases between them. The CDR3 totals 13 residues. Per the germline V gene, CDR1 is MDHEN and CDR2 is SYDVKM. The CDR3 protein is CASSLQDTYGYTF. The CDR3 DNA reads TGTGCCAGCAGTTTACAGGATACCTATGGCTACACCTTC.